These 6 T cell receptor beta chains were sequenced from one sample in a study of yellow fever vaccine responses in identical twins. TCRdb reanalysed the RT-PCR reads using MiXCR and keeps one entry per CDR3 protein. The table has more than 2,000 distinct CDR3 sequences, 70% to 90% seen once. The input for sequencing was T cells from blood (PBMCs), unsorted or a sorted subset (not recorded which), taken before or after yellow fever vaccination (not recorded which). These receptor sequences come from a woman aged 18-35 years who received the yellow fever vaccine.

The genes are TRBV7-9 and TRBJ1-1; 7 positions agree with TRBD1. Germline loops: CDR1 SEHNR, CDR2 FQNEAQ (reference sequence). Trimming took 5 bases from V and 6 from J; bases not matched to a gene: 9. The CDR3 loop spans 14 amino acids. The CDR3 region is CASSPGTVRAEAFF. The CDR3 bases are TGTGCCAGCAGCCCAGGGACAGTTCGGGCTGAAGCTTTCTTT.

The chain is built from TRBV30 and TRBJ2-7, with TRBD1 identical over 10 bases. V lost 4 bases and J lost 7; bases outside the gene matches: 13. Germline loops: CDR1 GTSNPN, CDR2 SVGIG (reference sequence). The length of the CDR3 is 15 residues. CDR3 bases: TGTGCCTGGACCCACGGGACAGGGGAGCTGTGGGAGCAGTACTTC. Its translation: CAWTHGTGELWEQYF.

The genes are TRBV7-6 and TRBJ2-1; 12 bases are shared with TRBD2. The trim removed 4 bases at V and 2 bases at J, leaving 12 bases unmatched. This CDR3 contains 19 residues. Per germline, CDR1 SGHVS and CDR2 FNYEAQ. CDR3 in amino acids: CASSSPTSGSASTYNEQFF. Here the CDR3 DNA reads TGTGCCAGCAGCTCCCCGACTAGCGGGAGCGCCTCGACCTACAATGAGCAGTTCTTC.

This chain uses TRBV4-2 with TRBJ2-1; 11 bases align to TRBD2. CDR3 length: 14 residues. Looked up from germline, CDR1 is LGHNA and CDR2 is YNFKEQ. V shed 4 bases and J 10 bases; nucleotides not matched to a gene: 6. The CDR3 here is CASSLYGTSGEQFF. For the CDR3, the DNA is TGTGCCAGCAGCCTTTATGGGACTAGCGGAGAGCAGTTCTTC.

The chain couples TRBV29-1 to TRBJ2-7, with D perhaps matching TRBD1 or TRBD2 (5 bases each). The length of the CDR3 is 12 residues. Between the trimmed V and J ends, which lost 7 bases and 2 bases, there was a span of 12 bases. Germline CDR1 SQVTM, CDR2 ANQGSEA. As DNA, the CDR3 is TGCAGCGAAGACAGACTAACCTACGAGCAGTACTTC. Its translation: CSEDRLTYEQYF.

This clonotype is a singleton in its sample. The V gene is TRBV28, the J gene TRBJ2-1; TRBD2 matches at 10 bases. The germline V gene has CDR1 MDHEN and CDR2 SYDVKM. This CDR3 region has 15 residues. J lost 5 bases, V lost 6 bases, and 7 bases had no gene match. CDR3 in amino acids: CASRLPGLANNEQFF. CDR3 nucleotides: TGTGCCAGCAGATTGCCGGGACTAGCGAACAATGAGCAGTTCTTC.